The 5 T cell receptor beta chains presented below share a single source sample, sequenced in a study of cytomegalovirus exposure and HLA in healthy donors. The PCR was carried out with 60 Vbeta primers and 13 Jbeta primers. Assay: immunoSEQ multiplex PCR; the TCRdb copy retains only in-frame clones and omits some. This table has over 200,000 clones, 65% to 75% appearing once. The sample comprised PBMCs. These receptors were obtained from a woman in her 30s in good health and CMV-seronegative.

The rearrangement uses TRBV5-6 and TRBJ2-7; D gene uncertain. Germline V CDR1 and CDR2: SGHDT, YYEEEE. V shed 1 base and J shed 0 bases, with 5 bases lying between them. The CDR3 runs 13 residues. This CDR3 reads CASSLRSSYEQYF. The CDR3 DNA sequence: TGTGCCAGCAGCTTGAGGAGCTCCTACGAGCAGTACTTC.

CDR3 sequence (DNA): TGTGCCAGCAGCTTCGGGGACAGGGTAAATCAGCCCCAGCATTTT. Protein: CASSFGDRVNQPQHF. The V and J genes are TRBV5-5 and TRBJ1-5; TRBD1 aligns across 9 bases. The CDR3 loop spans 15 amino acids. Germline V CDR1 and CDR2: SGHKS, YYEKEE (reference sequence). V was clipped by 2 bases and J by 4 bases; unmatched bases: 4.

The J gene is TRBJ2-1, the V gene TRBV29-1; weak D call: TRBD1 (5 bases). V was shortened by 4 bases and J by 4 bases, with 11 bases between the two germline ends. The CDR3 is 13 residues long. In germline, CDR1 is SQVTM, CDR2 ANQGSEA. CDR3 sequence reads: CSVGGLTYNEQFF. CDR3 bases: TGCAGCGTTGGGGGCCTAACTTACAATGAGCAGTTCTTC.

The rearrangement joins TRBV6-1 to TRBJ2-1; D is unresolved. The CDR3 length is 15 residues. Germline lookup yields CDR1 MNHNS and CDR2 SASEGT. The V end lost 6 bases, the J end lost 0 bases, and 12 bases lay between the germline ends. CDR3 region: CASSQSSGSYNEQFF. Here the CDR3 DNA reads TGTGCCAGCAGCCAATCGTCCGGCTCCTACAATGAGCAGTTCTTC.

The gene calls are TRBV5-1 and TRBJ2-1; 9 bases line up with TRBD1. The CDR3 is 20 amino acids. Germline V gives CDR1 SGHRS, CDR2 YFSETQ. Trimming took 4 bases from V and 3 from J; bases not matched to a gene: 20. CDR3 in amino acids: CASSPEGKQGAKSFYNEQFF. As DNA, the CDR3 is TGCGCCAGCAGCCCGGAGGGGAAACAGGGGGCTAAGAGTTTCTACAATGAGCAGTTCTTC.